Shown below are 9 T cell receptor beta chains from a single sample sequenced in a study of cytomegalovirus exposure and HLA in healthy donors (dated by TCRdb to about 2017). Receptor libraries were prepared by the immunoSEQ multiplex PCR assay. For the multiplex PCR, a mixture combining 60 forward primers for TCR Vbeta segments and 13 reverse primers for TCR Jbeta segments was used. TCRdb took over this immuneACCESS table, retaining in-frame rearrangements with V and J assigned. Such tables are incomplete; in checked studies, under half of the missing clones stem from an unresolved V gene, and the remainder is unexplained. Within this sample are about 170,000 clones, with approximately 80% of them counted one time only. The leading ten clones occupy about 5% of the sample. Material for sequencing was PBMCs. These receptors were collected from a woman aged 50 to 60 in good health and CMV-seropositive.

This chain links TRBV29-1 with TRBJ1-1, with a tentative D call TRBD1 (5 bases). Trimming took off 7 bases at V and 7 bases at J, with 16 bases between the two ends. This CDR3 spans 12 amino acids. Germline values: CDR1 SQVTM, CDR2 ANQGSEA. This chain's CDR3 is CSGDGGAGEAFF. The CDR3 DNA sequence: TGCAGCGGGGACGGAGGGGCTGGTGAAGCTTTCTTT.

This clone appeared once. V and J are TRBV7-6 and TRBJ2-7; the match to TRBD1 covers 9 bases. V lost 5 bases to trimming and J lost 6 bases; unmatched junction nucleotides: 11. CDR3 length equals 15 residues. CDR1 and CDR2 from the germline V gene are SGHVS and FNYEAQ. The CDR3 sequence: CASSPRLGTGSEQYF. The CDR3 nucleotides read TGTGCCAGCAGCCCAAGACTTGGGACAGGGAGCGAGCAGTACTTC.

The rearrangement joins TRBV7-3 to TRBJ2-3; TRBD1 agrees at 10 bases. Germline CDR1 reads SGHTA; CDR2 reads FQGTGA. V dropped 1 base and J dropped 3; count of bases not matched to a gene: 13. The CDR3 has 19 residues. CDR3 nucleotide sequence: TGTGCCAGCAGCTTAATGGATCTGGGACAGGGGTGGTTTACAGATACGCAGTATTTT. It specifies CASSLMDLGQGWFTDTQYF.

The chain links TRBV28 to TRBJ1-2; no clear D gene. The CDR3 is made up of 11 amino acids. The germline gives CDR1 MDHEN, CDR2 SYDVKM. With 6 bases removed from V and 8 bases from J, the gap between germline ends came to 10 bases. The CDR3 loop is CASRKGGGYTF. The CDR3 coding sequence is TGTGCCAGCAGAAAGGGAGGCGGCTACACCTTC.

This chain links TRBV28 with TRBJ2-1; possibly TRBD1 for D (6 bases). CDR1 is MDHEN and CDR2 is SYDVKM in the germline V gene. The CDR3 extends over 15 amino acids. V was shortened by 5 bases and J by 4 bases, with 15 bases between the two germline ends. CDR3 region: CASSPKGVSYNEQFF. The CDR3 bases are TGTGCCAGCAGTCCTAAGGGGGTCTCTTACAATGAGCAGTTCTTC. The whole variable domain, filled in from reference TRBV28 and TRBJ2-1, reads DVKVTQSSRYLVKRTGEKVFLECVQDMDHENMFWYRQDPGLGLRLIYFSYDVKMKEKGDIPEGYSVSREKKERFSLILESASTNQTSMYLCASSPKGVSYNEQFFGPGTRLTVL.

In nucleotides, the CDR3 is TGTGCCAGTAGCCCGAGGGGGACCACTAGCACAGATACGCAGTATTTT. The encoded protein is CASSPRGTTSTDTQYF. The V gene is TRBV19, the J gene TRBJ2-3, with D possibly being TRBD1 (6 bases). The CDR3 runs to 16 residues. Germline values: CDR1 LNHDA, CDR2 SQIVND (reference sequence). V was cut by 6 bases and J by 0 bases, with 16 bases left in between.

This chain uses TRBV7-2 with TRBJ2-7; tentative D call: TRBD2 (5 bases). CDR3 length: 13 amino acids. V lost 5 bases and J lost 4, with 12 bases in between. Germline assignment: CDR1 SGHTA and CDR2 FQGNSA. This CDR3 reads CASSPGSRYEQYF. CDR3 DNA sequence: TGTGCCAGCAGCCCGGGGTCCCGGTACGAGCAGTACTTC.

This chain joins TRBV15 and TRBJ2-1, with 11 bases matching TRBD2. J gave up 12 bases and V 0 bases, and 10 bases lay outside the gene matches. CDR1 and CDR2 (germline): LNHNV, YYDKDF (reference sequence). The CDR3 consists of 16 residues. This chain's CDR3 is CATSRDRASGRWTQFF. The CDR3 DNA is TGTGCCACCAGCAGAGATCGGGCTAGCGGGAGGTGGACGCAGTTCTTC.

This chain joins TRBV6-1 and TRBJ1-3; no reliable D call. V was shortened by 0 bases and J by 3 bases, with 9 bases between the two germline ends. The CDR3 is 15 residues long. Germline loops: CDR1 MNHNS, CDR2 SASEGT. CDR3 in DNA: TGTGCCAGCAGTGAAGCGGGCCACAGTGGAAACACCATATATTTT. Translation gives CASSEAGHSGNTIYF.